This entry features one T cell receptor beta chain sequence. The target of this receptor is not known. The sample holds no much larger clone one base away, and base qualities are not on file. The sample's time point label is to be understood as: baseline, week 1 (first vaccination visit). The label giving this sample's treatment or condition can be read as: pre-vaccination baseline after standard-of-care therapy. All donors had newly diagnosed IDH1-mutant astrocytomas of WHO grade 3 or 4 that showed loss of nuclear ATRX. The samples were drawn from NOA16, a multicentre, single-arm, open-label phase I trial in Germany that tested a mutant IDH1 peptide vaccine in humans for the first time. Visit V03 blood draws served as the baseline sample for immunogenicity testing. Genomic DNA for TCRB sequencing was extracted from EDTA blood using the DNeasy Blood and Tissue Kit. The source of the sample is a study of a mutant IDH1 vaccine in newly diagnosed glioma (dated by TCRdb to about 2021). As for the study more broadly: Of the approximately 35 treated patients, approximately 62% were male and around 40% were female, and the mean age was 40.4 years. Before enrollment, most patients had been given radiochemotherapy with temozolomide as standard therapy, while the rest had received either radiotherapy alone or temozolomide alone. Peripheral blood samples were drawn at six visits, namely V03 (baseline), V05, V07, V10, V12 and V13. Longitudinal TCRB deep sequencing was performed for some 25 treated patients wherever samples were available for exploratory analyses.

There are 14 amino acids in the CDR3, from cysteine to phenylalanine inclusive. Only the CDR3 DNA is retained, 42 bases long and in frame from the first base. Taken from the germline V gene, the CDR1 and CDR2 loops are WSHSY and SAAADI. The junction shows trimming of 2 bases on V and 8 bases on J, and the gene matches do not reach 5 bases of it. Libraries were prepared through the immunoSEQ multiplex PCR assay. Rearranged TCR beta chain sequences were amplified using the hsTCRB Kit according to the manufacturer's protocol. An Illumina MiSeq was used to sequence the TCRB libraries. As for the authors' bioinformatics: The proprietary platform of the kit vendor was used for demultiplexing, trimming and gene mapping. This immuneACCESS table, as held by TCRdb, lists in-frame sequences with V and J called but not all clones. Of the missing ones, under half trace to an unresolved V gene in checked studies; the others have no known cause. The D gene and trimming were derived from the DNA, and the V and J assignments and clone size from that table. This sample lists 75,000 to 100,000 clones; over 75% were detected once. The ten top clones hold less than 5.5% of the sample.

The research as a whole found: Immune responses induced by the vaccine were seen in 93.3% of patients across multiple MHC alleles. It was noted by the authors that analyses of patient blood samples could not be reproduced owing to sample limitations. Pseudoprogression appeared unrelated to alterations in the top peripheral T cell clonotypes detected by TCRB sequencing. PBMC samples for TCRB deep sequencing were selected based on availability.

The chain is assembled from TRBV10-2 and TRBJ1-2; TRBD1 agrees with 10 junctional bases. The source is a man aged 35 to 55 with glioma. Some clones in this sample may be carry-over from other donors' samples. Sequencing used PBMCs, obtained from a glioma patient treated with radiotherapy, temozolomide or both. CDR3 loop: CASSEVTGGWGYTF. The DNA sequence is TGCGCCAGCAGTGAGGTGACAGGGGGCTGGGGCTACACCTTC.